Below, 29 T cell receptor beta chains from the same sample are listed, as sequenced in a study of early T cells in non-severe SARS-CoV-2 infection listed by TCRdb under 2021. Libraries were made using 5' RACE. Sequencing was carried out with a NextSeq 500. TCRdb handled the public reads itself, with Q25 trimming in fastp and clone calling in MiXCR, and kept productive beta chains. Each record represents a unique CDR3 protein, reported with the most common genes and DNA among its rows. The sample records 55,000 to 70,000 distinct CDR3 sequences, 9.5% to 15% of which are singletons. Less than 2% of the sample is in the top ten clones. Sequencing was done on a sample of whole blood. These receptors originate from an adult who was a healthcare worker with PCR-confirmed SARS-CoV-2 infection or an uninfected control (not recorded which).

This clonotype was observed a few times. This rearrangement joins TRBV2 to TRBJ2-7; the D call may be TRBD1 or TRBD2 (5 bases each). The CDR3 is 13 amino acids. V dropped 4 bases and J dropped 2 bases, with 9 bases sitting between them. The germline CDR1 and CDR2 sequences are SNHLY and FYNNEI. Here the CDR3 DNA reads TGTGCCAGCAGTGGAGGGGTAACCTACGAGCAGTACTTC. Its translation: CASSGGVTYEQYF. Filled out from reference TRBV2 and TRBJ2-7, the complete variable domain reads EPEVTQTPSHQVTQMGQEVILRCVPISNHLYFYWYRQILGQKVEFLVSFYNNEISEKSEIFDDQFSVERPDGSNFTLKIRSTKLEDSAMYFCASSGGVTYEQYFGPGTRLTVT.

The chain employs TRBV29-1 and TRBJ2-3; TRBD2 is a possible D gene (6 bases). The germline CDR1 and CDR2 sequences are SQVTM and ANQGSEA. V was cut by 6 bases and J by 10 bases, with 17 bases left in between. The CDR3 length is 12 residues. The CDR3, as DNA: TGCAGCGTCGACTCCGGTGGGGAGGCGCAGTATTTT. Encoded protein: CSVDSGGEAQYF.

Only a few counts were recorded for this clonotype. CDR3 protein: CASSLEDYTEAFF. CDR3 coding DNA: TGTGCCAGCAGCTTGGAGGACTACACTGAAGCTTTCTTT. This chain connects TRBV5-6 to TRBJ1-1; D ambiguous. The CDR3 has 13 amino acids. Germline-derived CDR1 and CDR2 are SGHDT and YYEEEE. V was pared by 0 bases and J by 3 bases, with 6 bases between.

This clonotype was picked up many times. This chain links TRBV5-6 with TRBJ2-7; D uncertain. This CDR3 comprises 14 residues. The germline gives CDR1 SGHDT, CDR2 YYEEEE. Trimming left V 1 base short and J 0 bases short, with 8 bases between. CDR3 loop: CASSLRVSSYEQYF. DNA of the CDR3: TGTGCCAGCAGCTTGAGGGTGAGCTCCTACGAGCAGTACTTC.

In its sample, this clonotype was seen many times. J is TRBJ2-5 and V is TRBV6-1; D might be TRBD1 or TRBD2, each matching 5 bases. CDR1 MNHNS and CDR2 SASEGT come from the germline V gene. The V end lost 2 bases, the J end lost 5 bases, and 9 bases lay between the germline ends. CDR3 length: 13 amino acids. The CDR3 reads CASSELWDETQYF. CDR3 coding DNA: TGTGCCAGCAGTGAATTATGGGACGAGACCCAGTACTTC.

V is TRBV10-1 and J is TRBJ1-1; tentatively, D is TRBD1 (5 bases). This CDR3 comprises 15 residues. Germline loops: CDR1 WNHNN, CDR2 SYGVQD (reference sequence). V was pared by 4 bases and J by 1 base, with 13 bases between. DNA of the CDR3: TGCGCCAGCAGTGCGTGGGGGGGAAAGAACACTGAAGCTTTCTTT. This sequence encodes CASSAWGGKNTEAFF.

The rearrangement links TRBV7-2 to TRBJ2-5, with D perhaps TRBD2 (5 bases). In germline, CDR1 is SGHTA, CDR2 FQGNSA. The CDR3 length is 15 residues. With 0 bases removed from V and 5 bases from J, the gap between germline ends came to 13 bases. This CDR3 is CASSLAQRSGETQYF. The CDR3 nucleotides are TGTGCCAGCAGCTTAGCGCAGAGATCGGGGGAGACCCAGTACTTC.

This chain uses TRBV2 with TRBJ2-3; D gene unclear. This CDR3 is 14 amino acids long. Germline V gene sequence: CDR1 SNHLY, CDR2 FYNNEI. V lost 6 bases to trimming and J lost 6 bases, with 16 bases between them. CDR3 DNA sequence: TGTGCCAGCAGCGCGCTGTCGGCCGCGGATACGCAGTATTTT. Amino acids: CASSALSAADTQYF. Variable domain in full (rest from reference TRBV2 and TRBJ2-3): EPEVTQTPSHQVTQMGQEVILRCVPISNHLYFYWYRQILGQKVEFLVSFYNNEISEKSEIFDDQFSVERPDGSNFTLKIRSTKLEDSAMYFCASSALSAADTQYFGPGTRLTVL.

This clonotype was seen a handful of times. The rearrangement joins TRBV7-2 to TRBJ2-7, with D unresolved. Per the germline V gene, CDR1 is SGHTA and CDR2 is FQGNSA. The germline V and J ends were trimmed by 6 bases and 2 bases, with 8 bases remaining between them. The CDR3 length is 12 residues. The CDR3 DNA reads TGTGCCAGCAGTACGGGTACCTACGAGCAGTACTTC. Amino acids: CASSTGTYEQYF.

The sample holds many counts of this clonotype. V and J are TRBV12-3 or TRBV12-4 and TRBJ1-2; tentatively, D is TRBD1 (5 bases). There are 13 residues in the CDR3. Between the trimmed V and J ends, which lost 7 bases and 8 bases, there was a span of 17 bases. For the CDR3, the DNA is TGTGCCAGCACCAAGGCACCAGGGACGGGCTACACCTTC. Translating gives CASTKAPGTGYTF.

This clonotype was counted ten times or more. The chain combines TRBV7-2 with TRBJ2-5, with 7 bases aligning to TRBD1. J was trimmed by 5 bases and V by 3 bases; bases with no gene match: 6. From germline, CDR1 is SGHTA and CDR2 FQGNSA. This CDR3 comprises 14 residues. The DNA for the CDR3 is TGTGCCAGCAGCTTCCGACAGGGAGAGGAGACCCAGTACTTC. Translation gives CASSFRQGEETQYF.

This clonotype was seen repeatedly, ten times or more. CDR3 sequence: CASSSPGRAFF. The CDR3 DNA reads as TGTGCCAGCAGCTCACCAGGTCGAGCTTTCTTT. The chain carries TRBV7-8 and TRBJ1-1; D is ambiguous. The CDR3 covers 11 residues. Trimming took off 4 bases at V and 10 bases at J, with 10 bases between the two ends. Germline CDR1 SGHVS, CDR2 FQNEAQ. Together with reference TRBV7-8 and TRBJ1-1, the CDR3 gives the full variable domain: GAGVSQSPRYKVAKRGQDVALRCDPISGHVSLFWYQQALGQGPEFLTYFQNEAQLDKSGLPSDRFFAERPEGSVSTLKIQRTQQEDSAVYLCASSSPGRAFFGQGTRLTVV.

This clonotype appeared many times. The chain has TRBV24-1 and TRBJ2-1; D assignment may be TRBD1 or TRBD2 (7 bases each). The CDR3 is 16 amino acids. Trimming removed 3 bases at V and 2 bases at J, with 13 bases between. CDR1 KGHDR and CDR2 SFDVKD come from the germline V gene. DNA of the CDR3: TGTGCCACCAGTGATAATCAGGGGGGGCCCTACAATGAGCAGTTCTTC. Translating it yields CATSDNQGGPYNEQFF.

A few counts support this clonotype. The rearrangement uses TRBV7-2 and TRBJ1-5; no firm D call. CDR3 size: 15 residues. Trimming pared 4 bases from V and 0 bases from J, leaving 10 bases between. Germline-derived CDR1 and CDR2 are SGHTA and FQGNSA. CDR3 coding DNA: TGTGCCAGCAGCTCCCACCTATATAGCAATCAGCCCCAGCATTTT. Residues: CASSSHLYSNQPQHF.

The chain carries TRBV6-4 and TRBJ2-2, with D possibly being TRBD2 (6 bases). Per the germline V gene, CDR1 is MRHNA and CDR2 is SNTAGT. The V and J ends lost 0 bases and 4 bases respectively, with 6 bases between them. The CDR3 has 14 residues. CDR3 coding DNA: TGTGCCAGCAGTGACTCGACTAGCACCGGGGAGCTGTTTTTT. Encoded protein: CASSDSTSTGELFF.

This clonotype appeared many times. The chain uses TRBV6-6 and TRBJ1-1; D remains unclear. V lost 6 bases, J lost 7 bases, and 15 bases lay in between. The CDR3 contains 13 residues. CDR1 is MNHNY, CDR2 SVGAGI, per germline (reference sequence). This CDR3 reads CASSPRDANEAFF. DNA of the CDR3: TGTGCCAGCAGCCCCCGGGATGCCAATGAAGCTTTCTTT.

The gene calls are TRBV5-1 and TRBJ2-7; D unclear. The CDR3 is 15 amino acids. Trimming shortened V by 1 base and J by 0 bases, and 11 bases separated the two germline ends. Per germline, CDR1 SGHRS and CDR2 YFSETQ. The CDR3 region has the DNA TGCGCCAGCAGCTTGCTGGCCGGTGGCTCCTACGAGCAGTACTTC. Its translation: CASSLLAGGSYEQYF.

This clonotype was seen ten or more times. V is TRBV20-1 and J is TRBJ1-1, with D possibly being TRBD1 (5 bases). The CDR3 has 14 residues. CDR1 and CDR2 (germline): DFQATT, SNEGSKA (reference sequence). Trimming shortened V by 0 bases and J by 5 bases, and 13 bases separated the two germline ends. CDR3 amino acids: CSARDPGIRTEAFF. CDR3 nucleotide sequence: TGCAGTGCTAGAGACCCAGGGATTAGGACTGAAGCTTTCTTT.

This clonotype was counted only a few times. The CDR3 spells CASSSPWGANYGYTF. The CDR3, as DNA: TGTGCCAGTAGTTCCCCTTGGGGAGCTAACTATGGCTACACCTTC. The gene calls are TRBV19 and TRBJ1-2; D unresolved. This CDR3 has 15 amino acids. The V and J ends lost 5 bases and 0 bases respectively, with 13 bases between them. Germline values: CDR1 LNHDA, CDR2 SQIVND (reference sequence).

This clonotype was counted many times. The chain has TRBV7-2 and TRBJ2-2, with D perhaps TRBD1 (6 bases). Germline CDR1 and CDR2: SGHTA and FQGNSA. CDR3 length: 14 residues. V gave up 6 bases and J gave up 3 bases, with 11 bases separating them. The CDR3 nucleotides read TGTGCCAGCAGATCCGGGACATACACCGGGGAGCTGTTTTTT. Its protein product is CASRSGTYTGELFF. The whole variable domain, remainder taken from reference TRBV7-2 and TRBJ2-2, is GAGVSQSPSNKVTEKGKDVELRCDPISGHTALYWYRQSLGQGLEFLIYFQGNSAPDKSGLPSDRFSAERTGGSVSTLTIQRTQQEDSAVYLCASRSGTYTGELFFGEGSRLTVL.

This chain joins TRBV30 and TRBJ1-1; 10 nucleotides align to TRBD1. The V gene end was trimmed by 3 bases and the J gene end by 0 bases; junction bases not matched to a gene: 4. This CDR3 contains 15 residues. Germline V CDR1 and CDR2: GTSNPN, SVGIG (reference sequence). CDR3: CAWRGQGIMNTEAFF. CDR3 in DNA: TGTGCCTGGAGGGGACAGGGGATAATGAACACTGAAGCTTTCTTT.

This rearrangement joins TRBV9 to TRBJ2-5; 8 bases are shared with TRBD1. Germline V gene data show CDR1 as SGDLS and CDR2 as YYNGEE. The CDR3 is 15 residues long. V lost 3 bases to trimming and J lost 4 bases; unmatched junction nucleotides: 8. DNA of the CDR3: TGTGCCAGCAGCGCCGCAGGGGGCGAGGTAGAGACCCAGTACTTC. Its translation is CASSAAGGEVETQYF.

This clonotype showed up just a few times. The genes are TRBV18 and TRBJ2-7, with a possible D match to TRBD1 (6 bases). CDR3 length: 15 amino acids. Germline CDR1 reads KGHSH; CDR2 reads LQKENI. V shed 0 bases and J shed 5 bases, with 14 bases lying between them. The DNA of the CDR3 is TGTGCCAGCTCACCACCGGGCATGGGGGCGGACGAGCAGTACTTC. Translated: CASSPPGMGADEQYF.

The chain employs TRBV6-2 or TRBV6-3 and TRBJ2-3; 7 bases line up with TRBD1. This CDR3 contains 13 residues. From germline, CDR1 is MNHEY and CDR2 SVGEGT. Germline trimming cut 2 bases from V and 7 bases from J; bases unmatched to any gene: 3. CDR3 region: CASSYRQGYTQYF. For the CDR3, the DNA is TGTGCCAGCAGTTACCGACAGGGCTATACGCAGTATTTT.

This sequence joins TRBV5-6 and TRBJ1-6, with 8 nucleotides matching TRBD1. The CDR3 runs 16 residues. The germline V gene has CDR1 SGHDT and CDR2 YYEEEE. V lost 4 bases, J lost 13 bases, and 16 bases stayed unmatched. The CDR3 reads CASSNPLRGRLYPLHF. The DNA for the CDR3 is TGTGCCAGCAGCAACCCTCTCAGGGGGCGACTATACCCCCTCCACTTT.

The rearrangement uses TRBV27 and TRBJ2-3; D uncertain. The germline V and J ends were trimmed by 3 bases and 5 bases, with 6 bases remaining between them. Germline CDR1 MNHEY, CDR2 SMNVEV (reference sequence). The CDR3 consists of 12 residues. CDR3 in amino acids: CASSFTRDTQYF. The DNA of the CDR3 is TGTGCCAGCAGTTTTACGAGAGATACGCAGTATTTT.

In its sample, this clonotype was seen a few times. J is TRBJ2-5 and V is TRBV11-2; no clear D. This CDR3 spans 16 amino acids. Trimming shortened V by 4 bases and J by 1 base, and 16 bases separated the two germline ends. Germline lookup yields CDR1 SGHAT and CDR2 FQNNGV. The CDR3 loop reads CASSSTRRVAQETQYF. The CDR3 DNA reads as TGTGCCAGCAGCTCCACCAGGAGAGTGGCCCAAGAGACCCAGTACTTC.

This clonotype was detected ten times or more. J is TRBJ1-3 and V is TRBV6-6; a possible D gene is TRBD1 (5 bases). CDR3 length equals 16 residues. CDR1 and CDR2 (germline): MNHNY, SVGAGI (reference sequence). The V and J ends lost 0 bases and 3 bases respectively, with 12 bases between them. CDR3 bases: TGTGCCAGCAGTTACTCGAGCGCAGGGTATGGAAACACCATATATTTT. This encodes CASSYSSAGYGNTIYF.

This clonotype was seen many times. The chain has TRBV12-3 or TRBV12-4 and TRBJ2-7; D may match TRBD1 or TRBD2 (6 bases each). V lost 0 bases and J 4 bases, leaving 13 bases between the germline ends. There are 15 residues in the CDR3. The CDR3 sequence is CASSLAGGAGYEQYF. The DNA of the CDR3 is TGTGCCAGCAGTTTAGCGGGGGGCGCCGGGTACGAGCAGTACTTC.